This T cell receptor beta chain was profiled in a study of blood T cells in healthy people across ages. Alongside a J-beta primer mix, a sample-barcoded 5' primer served in a second PCR lasting about 7 to 12 cycles. TCRdb processed the 5' RACE reads anew with MiXCR; each CDR3 protein has one entry. The table includes about 620,000 distinct CDR3 sequences, over 40% detected once. The V gene's germline CDR1 is SGHTA and CDR2 FQGNSA. This CDR3 is 16 amino acids long. Study-wide points: Correlation between TCR beta diversity and naive T cell percentage was strong.

On this clonotype itself: The antigen is unknown. Its ends do not fully match the called genes, so a read error is possible.

This TCR came from a woman older than 75 in good health. This sequence joins TRBV7-2 and TRBJ1-5, with 9 bases aligning to TRBD1. The sequenced sample was blood. CDR3 nucleotide sequence: TGTGCCTGCAGCTTAACAACAGGGGGCTTCGGACAGCCCCAGCATTTT. Translated: CACSLTTGGFGQPQHF.